This T cell receptor beta chain was observed in a study of cytomegalovirus exposure and HLA in healthy donors. The PCR used 60 Vbeta and 13 Jbeta primers. Sequencing was performed with immunoSEQ multiplex PCR; in TCRdb, only in-frame clones are kept and a portion is missing. This sample has roughly 170,000 clones, with about 68% found just once. CDR1 is SEHNR and CDR2 is FQNEAQ in the germline V gene (reference sequence). This CDR3 spans 17 amino acids. Broader study findings: Most TCR sequences were seen very rarely across donors, but some public TCRs occurred in many. Links to common viral pathogens appeared, in a later analysis, for several of the most significant clusters.

Concerning this clone: The antigen is unknown. Mismatch with germline at one junction end may stem from a read error.

The origin of this receptor is a female donor in good health and CMV-seronegative. This chain links TRBV7-9 with TRBJ2-2; a possible D gene is TRBD2 (7 bases). The source material was PBMCs. The CDR3, as DNA: TGTTCCAGCAGCTTTCCGTTGGCGGGGGCTAACACCGGGGAGCTGTTTTTT. This translates into CSSSFPLAGANTGELFF.